These 7 T cell receptor beta chains were sequenced from one sample in a study of T cells in women clearing cervical HPV infection (dated by TCRdb to the late 2010s). The method was the immunoSEQ multiplex PCR assay. TCRdb obtained this table from immuneACCESS and retained in-frame rearrangements with V and J assigned. These tables miss some clones; where compared with another copy, unresolved V genes account for less than half of the shortfall, and the remainder is unexplained. For this sample, the table gives just over 20,000 clones. Approximately 5.3% of the sample rests with the top ten. Sequences were obtained from blood buffy coat. The receptors were gathered from a woman aged 18 to 69 with a cervical HPV16 infection that either progressed to CIN3+ or cleared (not recorded which).

Worth noting for this clone: The missing CDR3 end, 3 residues past where the read stops, is filled in from the germline J gene. The V gene is TRBV28, the J gene TRBJ2-1; possibly TRBD2 for D (5 bases). Germline loops: CDR1 MDHEN, CDR2 SYDVKM. The CDR3 runs 14 residues. Trimming stripped 5 bases from V and 7 bases from J, with 15 bases between. The CDR3 bases that were read are TGTGCCAGCAGTCCCTCCGAGGGTTTAAATGAG. This encodes CASSPSEGLNE. In full, the CDR3 reads CASSPSEGLNEQFF.

About this clone: The observed sequence ends 3 residues before the CDR3 terminus, with the missing tail filled in from the germline J gene. This chain links TRBV7-9 with TRBJ1-2; 7 bases match TRBD1. J gave up 4 bases and V 5 bases, and 4 bases lay outside the gene matches. CDR3 length: 13 residues. CDR1 and CDR2 (germline): SEHNR, FQNEAQ (reference sequence). CDR3 in amino acids: CASSQDRTYGYTF. CDR3 bases read: TGTGCCAGCAGCCAGGACAGGACCTATGGC.

This clone counts as medium-sized by frequency. The CDR3 end is not reached by the read, which stops 3 residues before it; the germline J gene fills it in. The chain links TRBV2 to TRBJ2-5; 8 bases align to TRBD1. The CDR3 is 15 residues long. Germline loops: CDR1 SNHLY, CDR2 FYNNEI. After removal of 6 bases from V and 1 base from J, the junction contained 7 bases not matched to a gene. The CDR3: CASSLQGQGQETQYF. CDR3 DNA, as far as it was read: TGTGCCAGCAGCCTCCAAGGACAGGGCCAAGAGACC.

Incomplete CDR3 DNA: TGCAGTGTGGCGGGGGGGCGTACCGGGGAG. Translating gives CSVAGGRTGE. The full CDR3 protein is CSVAGGRTGELFF. The chain employs TRBV20-1 and TRBJ2-2, with 9 bases that match TRBD2. The CDR3 end lies 3 residues beyond the end of the read and is filled in from the germline J gene. V gave up 7 bases and J gave up 5 bases; unmatched junction bases: 5. Germline lookup yields CDR1 DFQATT and CDR2 SNEGSKA (reference sequence). CDR3 size: 13 residues.

Turning to this clone: The read ends 3 residues shy of where the CDR3 ends; the end is completed using the germline J gene. This sequence joins TRBV18 and TRBJ1-1; TRBD1 aligns across 9 bases. The germline V gene encodes CDR1 KGHSH and CDR2 LQKENI. The junction had 5 bases not matched to a gene; V was cut back by 3 bases and J by 0 bases. This CDR3 is 16 amino acids long. CDR3 sequence: CASSPGTGLMNTEAFF. Partial CDR3 DNA: TGTGCCAGCTCACCGGGGACAGGGCTCATGAACACTGAA.

In regard to this clone: Read sequence stops 3 residues before the CDR3 end, and the germline J gene provides the missing end. The chain employs TRBV7-2 and TRBJ2-7; D is perhaps TRBD1 (6 bases). Between the trimmed V and J ends, which lost 5 bases and 1 base, there was a span of 15 bases. Germline V lookup: CDR1 SGHTA, CDR2 FQGNSA. The CDR3 consists of 15 residues. The DNA read from the CDR3 is TGTGCCAGCAGCATTGGGGCAGGGGCTTCCTACGAG. Amino acid sequence: CASSIGAGASYE. The CDR3 as a whole reads CASSIGAGASYEQYF.

With respect to this clone: The read finishes 3 residues shy of the CDR3 end, and the germline J gene is used to complete it. The chain combines TRBV20-1 with TRBJ2-5, with D tentatively TRBD1 (6 bases). The CDR3 has 16 residues. Trimming took 5 bases from V and 1 from J, leaving 20 bases between them. Looked up from germline, CDR1 is DFQATT and CDR2 is SNEGSKA (reference sequence). The sequenced part of the CDR3 DNA is TGCAGTGCTCGGGATAGAACAGGGATCGCCCAAGAGACC. This codes for CSARDRTGIAQET. The whole CDR3 sequence is CSARDRTGIAQETQYF.